What follows are 9 T cell receptor beta chains derived from one specimen sequenced in a study of CD8 T cells in ankylosing spondylitis. The study's findings and limits: Typical of ankylosing spondylitis blood, it appeared, was a TCR beta motif of under 10 highly homologous variants.

TCRdb reanalysed the 5' RACE reads using MiXCR and keeps one entry per CDR3 protein. The sample lists more than 500,000 distinct CDR3 sequences; about 5.7% were seen once. Their antigens remain unidentified. Sample: blood, either unsorted or a sorted T cell fraction (not recorded which). The source of these receptors is a male donor with ankylosing spondylitis.

This clonotype appeared many times. The J gene is TRBJ2-7, the V gene TRBV20-1; D may be TRBD2 (6 bases). The CDR3 contains 13 residues. The V end was cut by 4 bases, the J end by 5 bases, with 15 bases between. Germline V CDR1 and CDR2: DFQATT, SNEGSKA (reference sequence). The CDR3 region is CSATATGVHEQYF. The CDR3 nucleotides are TGCAGTGCTACGGCTACGGGGGTACACGAGCAGTACTTC.

This clonotype was seen many times. CDR3 loop: CSASGGRGEFQETQYF. CDR3 coding DNA: TGCAGCGCATCAGGAGGCAGGGGTGAATTCCAAGAGACCCAGTACTTC. This sequence joins TRBV29-1 and TRBJ2-5, with D tentatively TRBD1 (6 bases). Germline values: CDR1 SQVTM, CDR2 ANQGSEA. V lost 7 bases to trimming and J lost 1 base, with 22 bases between them. The CDR3 runs to 16 residues.

This clonotype has just a few counts. The chain combines TRBV7-9 with TRBJ1-2; maybe TRBD1 (6 bases). V dropped 4 bases and J dropped 7 bases, with 13 bases sitting between them. Germline values: CDR1 SEHNR, CDR2 FQNEAQ (reference sequence). The CDR3 contains 13 residues. Written as DNA, the CDR3 is TGTGCCAGCAGCTCACAGGGCCCTCGTGGCTACACCTTC. Its translation: CASSSQGPRGYTF.

This clonotype was seen many times. One end of the junction fails to match germline, which may point to a read error. The rearrangement uses TRBV12-3 or TRBV12-4 and TRBJ2-5; 9 bases are shared with TRBD2. The CDR3 sequence is 14 residues long. The CDR3 reads CASSWREGQGTQYF. The CDR3 DNA sequence: TGTGCCAGCAGTTGGCGGGAGGGCCAAGGGACCCAGTACTTC.

The V gene is TRBV12-3 or TRBV12-4, the J gene TRBJ1-2; possible D gene TRBD1, 5 bases. The length of the CDR3 is 14 residues. V lost 3 bases and J 7 bases, leaving 15 bases between the germline ends. Here the CDR3 DNA reads TGTGCCAGCAGTTTGGGACCGGCGGTGGCTGGCTACACCTTC. It is translated as CASSLGPAVAGYTF.

This chain links TRBV15 with TRBJ1-5; no reliable D call. This CDR3 has 14 residues. V lost 0 bases and J 7 bases, leaving 10 bases between the germline ends. CDR1 and CDR2 (germline): LNHNV, YYDKDF (reference sequence). This CDR3 is CATSRETLEQPQHF. The CDR3 coding sequence is TGTGCCACCAGCAGAGAAACCCTAGAACAGCCCCAGCATTTT.

The chain employs TRBV5-1 and TRBJ2-2; 8 bases fit TRBD1. Germline V CDR1 and CDR2: SGHRS, YFSETQ. J was trimmed by 6 bases and V by 3 bases; bases with no gene match: 10. CDR3 length: 16 residues. For the CDR3, the DNA is TGCGCCAGCAGCTCCCCGTCAGGGGGCCGTGCCGGGGAGCTGTTTTTT. Residues: CASSSPSGGRAGELFF.

This clonotype was counted many times. This chain joins TRBV10-3 and TRBJ2-1; D gene unclear. The V and J ends lost 0 bases and 6 bases respectively, with 9 bases between them. In germline, CDR1 is ENHRY, CDR2 SYGVKD. The CDR3 is 14 residues long. For the CDR3, the DNA is TGTGCCATCAGTGAGTCCGGTATAAGCAATGAGCAGTTCTTC. It translates to CAISESGISNEQFF.

This clonotype was counted many times. The chain links TRBV15 to TRBJ1-4, with D possibly TRBD1 on 5 matching bases. This CDR3 comprises 17 residues. Germline CDR1 reads LNHNV; CDR2 reads YYDKDF (reference sequence). The V gene lost 0 bases and the J gene lost 6 bases, with 17 bases spanning the gap. The CDR3 bases are TGTGCCACCAGCAGAGATATCGCCCGGGACGGATATGAAAAACTGTTTTTT. Its protein product is CATSRDIARDGYEKLFF.